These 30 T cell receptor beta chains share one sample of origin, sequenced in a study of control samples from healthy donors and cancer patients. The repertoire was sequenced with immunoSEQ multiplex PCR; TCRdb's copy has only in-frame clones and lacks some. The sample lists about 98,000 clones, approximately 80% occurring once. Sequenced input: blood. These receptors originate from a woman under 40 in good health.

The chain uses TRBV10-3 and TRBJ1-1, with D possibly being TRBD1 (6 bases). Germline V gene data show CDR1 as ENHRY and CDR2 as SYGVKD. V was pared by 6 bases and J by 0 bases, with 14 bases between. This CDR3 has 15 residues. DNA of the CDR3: TGTGCCATCAGCCAGGGGCTACTCATGAACACTGAAGCTTTCTTT. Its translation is CAISQGLLMNTEAFF.

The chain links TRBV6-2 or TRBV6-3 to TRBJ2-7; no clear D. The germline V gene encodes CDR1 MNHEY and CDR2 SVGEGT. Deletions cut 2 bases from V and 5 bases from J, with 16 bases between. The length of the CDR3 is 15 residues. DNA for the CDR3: TGTGCCAGCAGTTACACCCGCGCCTTAATACACGAGCAGTACTTC. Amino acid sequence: CASSYTRALIHEQYF.

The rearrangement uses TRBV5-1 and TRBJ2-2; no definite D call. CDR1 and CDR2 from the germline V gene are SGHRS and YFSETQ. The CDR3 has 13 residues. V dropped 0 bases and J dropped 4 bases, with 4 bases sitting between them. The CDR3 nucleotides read TGCGCCAGCAGCTTGGGGGTCACCGGGGAGCTGTTTTTT. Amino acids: CASSLGVTGELFF.

CDR3 sequence (DNA): TGTGCCTGGAGCCGGACAGGGGCGGCAGATACGCAGTATTTT. Protein: CAWSRTGAADTQYF. The chain is built from TRBV30 and TRBJ2-3; TRBD1 matches at 9 bases. Trimming at V came to 3 bases and at J to 4 bases, leaving 5 bases not matched to a gene. The CDR3 has 14 amino acids. Germline CDR1 is GTSNPN and CDR2 is SVGIG (reference sequence). Combining the CDR3 with reference TRBV30 and TRBJ2-3 gives the whole variable domain SQTIHQWPATLVQPVGSPLSLECTVEGTSNPNLYWYRQAAGRGLQLLFYSVGIGQISSEVPQNLSASRPQDRQFILSSKKLLLSDSGFYLCAWSRTGAADTQYFGPGTRLTVL.

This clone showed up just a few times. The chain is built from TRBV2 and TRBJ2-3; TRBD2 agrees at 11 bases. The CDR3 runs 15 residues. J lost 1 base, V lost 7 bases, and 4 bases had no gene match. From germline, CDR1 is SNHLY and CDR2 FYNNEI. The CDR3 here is CASNLGLAGTDTQYF. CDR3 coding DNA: TGTGCCAGCAATCTGGGACTAGCGGGCACAGATACGCAGTATTTT.

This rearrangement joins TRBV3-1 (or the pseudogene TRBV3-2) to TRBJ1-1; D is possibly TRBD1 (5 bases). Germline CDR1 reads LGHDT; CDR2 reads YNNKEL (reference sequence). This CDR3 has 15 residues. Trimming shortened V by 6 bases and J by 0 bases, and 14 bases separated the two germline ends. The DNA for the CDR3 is TGTGCCAGCAGGCAACGGGGCCGCATGAACACTGAAGCTTTCTTT. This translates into CASRQRGRMNTEAFF.

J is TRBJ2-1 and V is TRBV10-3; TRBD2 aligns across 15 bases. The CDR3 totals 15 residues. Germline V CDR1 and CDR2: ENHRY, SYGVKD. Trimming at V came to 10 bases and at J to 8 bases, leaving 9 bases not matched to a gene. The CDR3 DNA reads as TGTGCCACAAATCTCAGGACTAGCGGGGGGGATGAGCAGTTCTTC. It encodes CATNLRTSGGDEQFF.

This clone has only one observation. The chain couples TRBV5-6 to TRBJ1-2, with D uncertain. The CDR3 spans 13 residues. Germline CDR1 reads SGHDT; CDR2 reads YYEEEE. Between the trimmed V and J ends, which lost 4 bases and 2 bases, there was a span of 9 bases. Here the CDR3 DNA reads TGTGCCAGCAGCCCAGACACGAACTATGGCTACACCTTC. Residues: CASSPDTNYGYTF.

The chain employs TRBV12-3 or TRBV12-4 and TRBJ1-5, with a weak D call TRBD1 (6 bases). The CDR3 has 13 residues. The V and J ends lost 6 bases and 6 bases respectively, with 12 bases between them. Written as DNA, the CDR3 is TGTGCCAGCAGGACACAGGGTGCTCAGCCCCAGCATTTT. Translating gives CASRTQGAQPQHF.

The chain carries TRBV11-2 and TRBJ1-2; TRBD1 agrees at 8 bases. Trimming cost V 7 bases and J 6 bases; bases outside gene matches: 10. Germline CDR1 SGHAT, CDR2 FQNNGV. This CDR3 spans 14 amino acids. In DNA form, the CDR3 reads TGTGCCAGCACCTCCGCGGACAGGGAGAATGGCTACACCTTC. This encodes CASTSADRENGYTF.

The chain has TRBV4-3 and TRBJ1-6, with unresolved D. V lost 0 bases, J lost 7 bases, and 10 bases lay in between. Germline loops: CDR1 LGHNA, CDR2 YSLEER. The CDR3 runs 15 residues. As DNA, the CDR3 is TGCGCCAGCAGCCAAGATAATGGCCTCAATTCACCCCTCCACTTT. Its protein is CASSQDNGLNSPLHF.

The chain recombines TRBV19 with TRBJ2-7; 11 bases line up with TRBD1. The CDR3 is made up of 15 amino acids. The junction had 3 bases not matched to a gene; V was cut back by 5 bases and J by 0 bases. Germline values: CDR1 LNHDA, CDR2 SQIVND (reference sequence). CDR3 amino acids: CASSAGTGGSYEQYF. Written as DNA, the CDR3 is TGTGCCAGTAGTGCCGGGACAGGGGGCTCCTACGAGCAGTACTTC.

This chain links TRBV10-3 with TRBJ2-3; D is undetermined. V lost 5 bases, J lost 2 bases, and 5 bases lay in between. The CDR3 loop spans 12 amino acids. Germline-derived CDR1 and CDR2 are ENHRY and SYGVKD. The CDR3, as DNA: TGTGCCATCAGTAGGTACACAGATACGCAGTATTTT. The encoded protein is CAISRYTDTQYF.

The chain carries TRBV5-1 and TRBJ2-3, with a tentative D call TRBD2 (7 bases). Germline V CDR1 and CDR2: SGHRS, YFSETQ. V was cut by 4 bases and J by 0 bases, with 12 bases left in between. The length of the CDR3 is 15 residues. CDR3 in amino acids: CASSTRGASTDTQYF. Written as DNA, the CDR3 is TGCGCCAGCAGCACCCGGGGGGCGAGCACAGATACGCAGTATTTT. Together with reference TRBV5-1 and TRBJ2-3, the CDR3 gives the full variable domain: KAGVTQTPRYLIKTRGQQVTLSCSPISGHRSVSWYQQTPGQGLQFLFEYFSETQRNKGNFPGRFSGRQFSNSRSEMNVSTLELGDSALYLCASSTRGASTDTQYFGPGTRLTVL.

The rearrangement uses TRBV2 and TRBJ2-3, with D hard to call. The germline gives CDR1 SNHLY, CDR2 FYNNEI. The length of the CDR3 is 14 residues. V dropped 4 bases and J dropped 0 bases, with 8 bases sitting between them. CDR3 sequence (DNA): TGTGCCAGCAGTGGAACCCTAAGCACAGATACGCAGTATTTT. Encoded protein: CASSGTLSTDTQYF. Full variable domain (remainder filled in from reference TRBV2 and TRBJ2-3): EPEVTQTPSHQVTQMGQEVILRCVPISNHLYFYWYRQILGQKVEFLVSFYNNEISEKSEIFDDQFSVERPDGSNFTLKIRSTKLEDSAMYFCASSGTLSTDTQYFGPGTRLTVL.

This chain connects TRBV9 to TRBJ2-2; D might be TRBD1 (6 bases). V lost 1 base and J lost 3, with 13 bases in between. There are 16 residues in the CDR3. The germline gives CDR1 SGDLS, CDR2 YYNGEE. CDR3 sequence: CASSVTQTGDTGELFF. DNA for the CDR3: TGTGCCAGCAGCGTAACCCAGACAGGCGACACCGGGGAGCTGTTTTTT.

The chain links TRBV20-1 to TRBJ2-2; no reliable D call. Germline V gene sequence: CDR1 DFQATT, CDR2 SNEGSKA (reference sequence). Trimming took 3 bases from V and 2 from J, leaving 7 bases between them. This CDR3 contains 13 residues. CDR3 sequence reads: CSASSENTGELFF. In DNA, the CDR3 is TGCAGTGCTAGTTCGGAAAACACCGGGGAGCTGTTTTTT.

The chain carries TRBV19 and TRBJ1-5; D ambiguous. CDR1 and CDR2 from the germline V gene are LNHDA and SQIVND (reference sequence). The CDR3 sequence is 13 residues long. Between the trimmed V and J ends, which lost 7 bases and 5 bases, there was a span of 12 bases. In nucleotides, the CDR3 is TGTGCCAGTAAGATCGCCTACGATCAGCCCCAGCATTTT. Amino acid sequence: CASKIAYDQPQHF.

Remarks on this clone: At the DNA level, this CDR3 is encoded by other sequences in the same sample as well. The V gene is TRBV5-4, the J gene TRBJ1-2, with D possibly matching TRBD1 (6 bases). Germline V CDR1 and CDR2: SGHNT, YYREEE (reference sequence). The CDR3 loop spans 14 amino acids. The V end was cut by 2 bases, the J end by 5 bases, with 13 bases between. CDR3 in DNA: TGTGCCAGCAGCTTCGGGGGCAGCGGATATGGCTACACCTTC. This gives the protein CASSFGGSGYGYTF. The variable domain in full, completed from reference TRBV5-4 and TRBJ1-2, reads ETGVTQSPTHLIKTRGQQVTLRCSSQSGHNTVSWYQQALGQGPQFIFQYYREEENGRGNFPPRFSGLQFPNYSSELNVNALELDDSALYLCASSFGGSGYGYTFGSGTRLTVV.

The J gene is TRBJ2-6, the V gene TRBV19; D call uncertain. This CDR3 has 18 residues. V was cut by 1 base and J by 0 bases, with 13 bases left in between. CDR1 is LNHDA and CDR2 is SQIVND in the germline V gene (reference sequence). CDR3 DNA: TGTGCCAGTAGTATAGGCCCCGCTGGAACCTCTGGGGCCAACGTCCTGACTTTC. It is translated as CASSIGPAGTSGANVLTF.

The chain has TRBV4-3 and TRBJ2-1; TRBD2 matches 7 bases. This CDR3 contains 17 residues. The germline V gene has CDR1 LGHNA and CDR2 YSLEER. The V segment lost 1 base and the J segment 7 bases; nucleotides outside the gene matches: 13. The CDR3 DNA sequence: TGCGCCAGCAGCCAAGGATTCCGGGACTCCGGGGGGAATGAGCAGTTCTTC. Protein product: CASSQGFRDSGGNEQFF.

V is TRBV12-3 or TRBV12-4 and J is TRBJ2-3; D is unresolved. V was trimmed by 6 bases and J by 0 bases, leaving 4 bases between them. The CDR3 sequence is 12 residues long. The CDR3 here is CASSKSTDTQYF. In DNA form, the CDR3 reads TGTGCCAGCAGCAAAAGCACAGATACGCAGTATTTT.

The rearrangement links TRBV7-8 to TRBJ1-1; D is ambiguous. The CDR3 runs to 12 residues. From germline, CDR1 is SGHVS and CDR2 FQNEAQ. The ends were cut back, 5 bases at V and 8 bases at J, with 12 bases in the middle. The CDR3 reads CASSNGPQEAFF. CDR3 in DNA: TGTGCCAGCAGCAACGGGCCGCAGGAAGCTTTCTTT.

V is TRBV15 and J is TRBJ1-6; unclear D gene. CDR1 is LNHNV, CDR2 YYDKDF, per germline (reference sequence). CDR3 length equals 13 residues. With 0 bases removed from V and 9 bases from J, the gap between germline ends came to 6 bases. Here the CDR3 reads CATSRDRVSPLHF. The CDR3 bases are TGTGCCACCAGCAGAGATAGGGTTTCACCCCTCCACTTT.

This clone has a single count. The CDR3 DNA reads TGTGCCAGTAGTGCGAACCCCGGGACAGTTAATCAGCCCCAGCATTTT. Protein: CASSANPGTVNQPQHF. This chain joins TRBV19 and TRBJ1-5; the match to TRBD1 covers 7 bases. Unmatched junction bases numbered 11, after V lost 5 bases and J lost 4 bases. Germline CDR1 reads LNHDA; CDR2 reads SQIVND (reference sequence). There are 16 residues in the CDR3.

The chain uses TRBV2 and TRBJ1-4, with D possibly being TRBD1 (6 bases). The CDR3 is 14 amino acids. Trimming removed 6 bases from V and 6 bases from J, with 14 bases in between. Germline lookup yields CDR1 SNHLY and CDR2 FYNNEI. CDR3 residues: CASSRRGADEKLFF. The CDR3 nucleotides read TGTGCCAGCAGCCGACGGGGGGCCGATGAAAAACTGTTTTTT.

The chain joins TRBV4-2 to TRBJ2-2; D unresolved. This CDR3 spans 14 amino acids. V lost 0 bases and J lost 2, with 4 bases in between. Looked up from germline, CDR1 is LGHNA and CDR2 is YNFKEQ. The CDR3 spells CASSQEGNTGELFF. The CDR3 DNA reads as TGTGCCAGCAGCCAAGAGGGTAACACCGGGGAGCTGTTTTTT.

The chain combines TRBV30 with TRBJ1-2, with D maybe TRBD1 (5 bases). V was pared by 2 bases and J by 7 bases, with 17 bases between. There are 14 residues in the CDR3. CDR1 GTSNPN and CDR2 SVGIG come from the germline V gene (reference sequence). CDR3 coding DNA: TGTGCCTGGAGTTCGTACAGGAGTATGAGTGGCTACACCTTC. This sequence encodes CAWSSYRSMSGYTF.

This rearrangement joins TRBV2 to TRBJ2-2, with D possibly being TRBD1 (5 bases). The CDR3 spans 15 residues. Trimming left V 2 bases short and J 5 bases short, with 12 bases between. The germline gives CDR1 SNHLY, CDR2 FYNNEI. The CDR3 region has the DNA TGTGCCAGCAGTGAACCGCAGGGTAAAACCGGGGAGCTGTTTTTT. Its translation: CASSEPQGKTGELFF.

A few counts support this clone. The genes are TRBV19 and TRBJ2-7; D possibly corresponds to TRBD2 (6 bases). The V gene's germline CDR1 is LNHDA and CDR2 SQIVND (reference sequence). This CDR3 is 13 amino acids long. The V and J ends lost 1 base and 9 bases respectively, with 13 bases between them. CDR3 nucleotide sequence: TGTGCCAGTAGTATAGGTGGAGGGACCCCGCAGTACTTC. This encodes CASSIGGGTPQYF.